This T cell receptor (beta chain) originates from a study of T cells after yellow fever vaccination. Study information: Fractions with few cells were prepared using SMART-Seq v4 Ultra Low Input.

By 5'RACE template switching, TCR cDNA was produced, with a universal primer site and UMIs added in the process. TCRdb reprocessed the 5' RACE reads via MiXCR and lists one record per CDR3 protein. The table shows approximately 74,000 distinct CDR3 sequences, with about 6% occurring only once. This clonotype was detected ten times or more. Germline trimming cut 4 bases from V and 8 bases from J; bases unmatched to any gene: 4. CDR1 is SGHTA and CDR2 is FQGNSA in the germline V gene. This CDR3 is 13 amino acids long. The clonotype originates from a man aged 18 to 29 who received the YFV17D yellow fever vaccine. Sequenced here: CD4+ T cells sorted from PBMCs, sampled around 15 days after the first yellow fever vaccination. The chain links TRBV7-2 to TRBJ1-2; TRBD1 matches 10 bases. The CDR3 here is CASSWDRGRGYTF. In nucleotides, the CDR3 is TGTGCCAGCAGCTGGGACAGGGGTCGGGGCTACACCTTC. Combining the CDR3 with reference TRBV7-2 and TRBJ1-2 gives the whole variable domain GAGVSQSPSNKVTEKGKDVELRCDPISGHTALYWYRQSLGQGLEFLIYFQGNSAPDKSGLPSDRFSAERTGGSVSTLTIQRTQQEDSAVYLCASSWDRGRGYTFGSGTRLTVV.